Listed below are T cell receptor beta chains from one sample, sequenced in a study of identical twins. TCRdb recomputed calls from the 5' RACE reads with MiXCR, one row per CDR3 protein. The sample has a few hundred thousand distinct CDR3 sequences; roughly 18% are singletons. Material: naive T cells sorted from blood. These receptors were obtained from a man aged 50-60 years in good health. The CDR3 runs from the conserved cysteine through the conserved F or W. D genes are given only for firm matches. Some rows have no size entry. The others give once, few or many, or a class for an expanded clone.

d_call	clone_size	v_call	j_call	cdr3_nt	cdr3_aa
NA	many	TRBV5-1	TRBJ2-3	TGCGCCAGCAGCTTGGTGAATCAGGGTCCAGATACGCAGTATTTT	CASSLVNQGPDTQYF
TRBD2	few	TRBV12-3/TRBV12-4	TRBJ2-4	TGTGCCAGCAGTGAACCTAGCGGGAGGGATAAAAACATTCAGTACTTC	CASSEPSGRDKNIQYF
TRBD2	few	TRBV29-1	TRBJ2-7	TGCAGCGTGGGGGGACTAGCGGGATACAAGGACGAGCAGTACTTC	CSVGGLAGYKDEQYF
TRBD2	NA	TRBV20-1	TRBJ2-3	TGCAGTGCTAGAGATGGTAGCGGGAACACAGATACGCAGTATTTT	CSARDGSGNTDTQYF
NA	few	TRBV30	TRBJ1-6	TGTGCCTGGACCTACCTTGGGGGACATTCGAATTCACCCCTCCACTTT	CAWTYLGGHSNSPLHF
TRBD2	once	TRBV5-1	TRBJ2-1	TGCGCCAGCAGTTCGCTCGGGGGGGGCGTGAGCGATGAGCAGTTCTTC	CASSSLGGGVSDEQFF
TRBD1	NA	TRBV20-1	TRBJ1-4	TGCAGTGCGAAGACAGGGGGTCATGAAAAACTGTTTTTT	CSAKTGGHEKLFF
NA	few	TRBV10-3	TRBJ2-1	TGTGCCATCAGGTTAGACAATGAGCAGTTCTTC	CAIRLDNEQFF
NA	NA	TRBV12-3/TRBV12-4	TRBJ2-3	TGTGCCAGCAGTTTAAGAAGTTTCACAGATACGCAGTATTTT	CASSLRSFTDTQYF
NA	NA	TRBV20-1	TRBJ2-7	TGCAGTGCTAGAATACGGTCAGGGACATGGGAGCAGTACTTC	CSARIRSGTWEQYF
TRBD1	NA	TRBV6-2/TRBV6-3	TRBJ2-3	TGTGCAGTCCAGGACAGGGGGCGCACAGATACGCAGTATTTT	CAVQDRGRTDTQYF
TRBD2	many	TRBV15	TRBJ2-1	TGTGCCACCAGCAGCCATAGATTAGCGGGGGGAAGTAATGAGCAGTTCTTC	CATSSHRLAGGSNEQFF
NA	NA	TRBV20-1	TRBJ2-7	TGCAGTGCTAGAGATAGCGGTCCCGGGCTGTACTACGAGCAGTACTTC	CSARDSGPGLYYEQYF
NA	NA	TRBV20-1	TRBJ2-5	TGCAGTGCTAGTGGCACGGTCCAAGAGACCCAGTACTTC	CSASGTVQETQYF
NA	few	TRBV20-1	TRBJ1-4	TGCAGTGCTCTTCAGGGTTGGGCGGCTAATGAAAAACTGTTTTTT	CSALQGWAANEKLFF
NA	few	TRBV5-1	TRBJ2-1	TGCGCCAGCAGCTTGGAACTAAACAATGAGCAGTTCTTC	CASSLELNNEQFF
TRBD1	NA	TRBV2	TRBJ2-1	TGTGCCAGCACAGGGGGCCAGGCCTACAATGAGCAGTTCTTC	CASTGGQAYNEQFF
TRBD1	many	TRBV29-1	TRBJ2-1	TGCAGCGTTGAACCCGGGACAGGGTCCTACAATGAGCAGTTCTTC	CSVEPGTGSYNEQFF
TRBD2	NA	TRBV6-5	TRBJ2-7	TGTGCCAGCAGTTCCAGGCAGGCGGGGAGGGAGTACTTC	CASSSRQAGREYF
TRBD1	NA	TRBV7-2	TRBJ1-1	TGTGCCAGCAGCGAACGGACAGGGAGAACTGAAGCTTTCTTT	CASSERTGRTEAFF
NA	NA	TRBV4-3	TRBJ2-1	TGCGCCAGCAGCCAAGATTTTATGGGGATACAGCCTTGGCTCTTC	CASSQDFMGIQPWLF
TRBD1	NA	TRBV4-3	TRBJ1-1	TGCGCCAGCAGCCGAGGAGTGACAGGGCTTACTGAAGCTTTCTTT	CASSRGVTGLTEAFF
NA	many	TRBV5-1	TRBJ2-7	TGCGCCAGCAGCCTAGTGGGAGACTACGAGCAGTACTTC	CASSLVGDYEQYF
TRBD2	many	TRBV2	TRBJ2-1	TGTGCCAGCAGCGTGAACCTAGCGGGGGGCTCCTACAATGAGCAGTTCTTC	CASSVNLAGGSYNEQFF
NA	NA	TRBV15	TRBJ1-3	TGTGCCACCAGCGACGGCGTTAACTCTGGAAACACCATATATTTT	CATSDGVNSGNTIYF
TRBD1	many	TRBV5-1	TRBJ2-5	TGCGCCAGCAGCCCCGGACAGGGGCACCAAGAGACCCAGTACTTC	CASSPGQGHQETQYF
TRBD2	NA	TRBV20-1	TRBJ2-5	TGCAGTGCTAGAGATCCGAGCGGGGGTTATGAGACCCAGTACTTC	CSARDPSGGYETQYF
TRBD2	NA	TRBV11-2	TRBJ2-3	TGTGCCAGCAGCTCCTCCCCACTAGCGGGGGGGATCACAGATACGCAGTATTTT	CASSSSPLAGGITDTQYF
TRBD2	few	TRBV24-1	TRBJ2-5	TGTGCCACCAGTGACTGGACTAGCGGGGTTCAAGAGACCCAGTACTTC	CATSDWTSGVQETQYF
NA	NA	TRBV20-1	TRBJ1-1	TGCAGATCTAAACGGGGGGGGAGCCGGGGGACTGAAGCTTTCTTT	CRSKRGGSRGTEAFF
NA	many	TRBV9	TRBJ2-3	TGTGCCAGCAGCGTAGCGGTTAGCACAGATACGCAGTATTTT	CASSVAVSTDTQYF
NA	many	TRBV29-1	TRBJ2-7	TGCAGCGTTGAGGATAGCGGCTACGAGCAGTACTTC	CSVEDSGYEQYF
TRBD2	NA	TRBV3-1	TRBJ2-7	TGTGCCAGCAGCCATCCCGGGGGGAAGAGCGAGCAGTACTTC	CASSHPGGKSEQYF
TRBD2	NA	TRBV11-1	TRBJ2-7	TGTGCCAGCAGCGCCCCGGCTAGCGGGGGGTTTAACCCTCGGGAGCAGTACTTC	CASSAPASGGFNPREQYF
NA	few	TRBV29-1	TRBJ1-3	TGCAGCGTTGAAATTCCGGGACAAACAATTTTCTCTGGAAACACCATATATTTT	CSVEIPGQTIFSGNTIYF
NA	NA	TRBV28	TRBJ1-1	TGTGCCAGCAGCCCCCTAAAGGGCAAAGCTTTCTTT	CASSPLKGKAFF
NA	NA	TRBV5-1	TRBJ2-7	TGCGCCAGCAGCCCACCTCGTCCGAGCTCGAAATACGAGCAGTACTTC	CASSPPRPSSKYEQYF